This T cell receptor (beta chain) comes out of a study of T-cell reconstitution after alpha-beta-depleted transplantation in children. Unique molecular identifiers were incorporated when the TCRbeta library was constructed. Via MiXCR, TCRdb re-called the PCR reads, giving one row per CDR3 protein. Of fewer than 550,000 distinct CDR3 sequences listed, about an eighth are singletons. Germline CDR1 and CDR2: MNHEY and SMNVEV (reference sequence). The CDR3 covers 12 residues. V shed 4 bases and J shed 8 bases, with 11 bases lying between them. Overall study findings and caveats: Fresh T-cell production supplied most of the T-cell counts and diversity seen one year after transplant. Diversity of TCRbeta at day 60 was high in some patients, arising from surviving recipient T cells and thymic progenitors.

On this clonotype: Antigen specificity is unknown.

The clonotype originates from a female patient between 2 and 10 years old who had a stem cell transplant for aplastic anemia, so the T cells may come from the graft donor. This chain uses TRBV27 with TRBJ1-2; possibly TRBD1 for D (6 bases). The sample here was PBMCs, mostly from graft donor cells, taken 180 days after TCRalphabeta/CD19-depleted stem cell transplant. CDR3 sequence reads: CASSSGARGYTF. The CDR3 nucleotides read TGTGCCAGCAGTTCGGGGGCGCGGGGCTACACCTTC.